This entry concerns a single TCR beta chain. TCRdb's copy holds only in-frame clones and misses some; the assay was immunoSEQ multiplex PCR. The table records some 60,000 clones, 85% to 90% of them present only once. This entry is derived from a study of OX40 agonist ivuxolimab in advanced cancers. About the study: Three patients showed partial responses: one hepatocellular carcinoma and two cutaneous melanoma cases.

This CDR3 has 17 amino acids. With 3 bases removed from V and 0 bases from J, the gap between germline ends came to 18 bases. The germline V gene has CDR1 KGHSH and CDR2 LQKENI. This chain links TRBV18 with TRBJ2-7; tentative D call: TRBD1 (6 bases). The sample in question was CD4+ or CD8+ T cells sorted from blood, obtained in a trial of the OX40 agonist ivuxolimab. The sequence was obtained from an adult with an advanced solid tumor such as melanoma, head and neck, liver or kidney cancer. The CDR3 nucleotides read TGTGCCAGCTCACCGCAATTCGGGACACGGAGCTCCTACGAGCAGTACTTC. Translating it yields CASSPQFGTRSSYEQYF. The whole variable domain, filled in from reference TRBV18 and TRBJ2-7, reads NAGVMQNPRHLVRRRGQEARLRCSPMKGHSHVYWYRQLPEEGLKFMVYLQKENIIDESGMPKERFSAEFPKEGPSILRIQQVVRGDSAAYFCASSPQFGTRSSYEQYFGPGTRLTVT.